This TCR beta chain was retrieved from a study of T cell changes during pregnancy in multiple sclerosis. Sequencing was performed with immunoSEQ multiplex PCR; in TCRdb, only in-frame clones are kept and a portion is missing. The table lists tens of thousands of clones, about nine tenths of them singletons. The ends lost 4 bases at V and 5 bases at J; junction bases unmatched: 10. Germline V lookup: CDR1 ENHRY, CDR2 SYGVKD. The CDR3 totals 17 residues. The source was CD8+ T cells from peripheral blood mononuclear cells, collected in the third trimester of pregnancy. J is TRBJ2-5 and V is TRBV10-3; 13 bases are shared with TRBD2. The TCR sequence derives from a female donor with multiple sclerosis, enrolled in a pregnancy study. DNA for the CDR3: TGTGCCATCAGTGCCCCAGGACTAGCGGGAGACGGGGAGACCCAGTACTTC. Protein: CAISAPGLAGDGETQYF.